The 13 T cell receptor beta chains below all came from one sample that was sequenced in a study of identical twins. Using its own MiXCR run on the 5' RACE reads, TCRdb lists one record per CDR3 protein. Among some 190,000 distinct CDR3 sequences, less than 20% were seen once, and the ten largest hold 35% to 50%. The same specimen was also included in a second study, on T cells expressing NK-cell markers.

Sequenced sample: CD8+ T cells sorted from blood. The receptors were gathered from a woman between 18 and 29 years old in good health.

The chain combines TRBV6-1 with TRBJ2-1; the D is unclear. With 2 bases removed from V and 10 bases from J, the gap between germline ends came to 15 bases. CDR3 length: 14 residues. Germline assignment: CDR1 MNHNS and CDR2 SASEGT. CDR3 sequence (DNA): TGTGCCAGCAGTGAAACCCCTGGAGTCGGAGAGCAGTTCTTC. This codes for CASSETPGVGEQFF.

This clonotype came up once. The chain combines TRBV20-1 with TRBJ2-1, with 10 bases fitting TRBD2. The CDR3 is 15 amino acids. Germline V CDR1 and CDR2: DFQATT, SNEGSKA (reference sequence). J gave up 4 bases and V 6 bases, and 9 bases lay outside the gene matches. Here the CDR3 DNA reads TGCAGTGCCAAGACAGCGGGAGGGTCGTACAATGAGCAGTTCTTC. Translated, it gives CSAKTAGGSYNEQFF.

This clonotype has a count of ten or more. The V and J genes are TRBV11-2 and TRBJ2-2; tentative D call: TRBD1 (5 bases). Per the germline V gene, CDR1 is SGHAT and CDR2 is FQNNGV. The CDR3 is 14 residues long. V gave up 8 bases and J gave up 0 bases, with 10 bases separating them. The CDR3 DNA reads as TGTGCCAGCGCTGAGACAGCGAACACCGGGGAGCTGTTTTTT. Protein sequence: CASAETANTGELFF.

This clonotype was seen more than once but under ten times. The rearrangement joins TRBV3-1 to TRBJ1-1, with D perhaps matching TRBD1 (6 bases). The ends were cut back, 4 bases at V and 1 base at J, with 13 bases in the middle. This CDR3 is built from 15 residues. Germline V gene data show CDR1 as LGHDT and CDR2 as YNNKEL (reference sequence). For the CDR3, the DNA is TGTGCCAGCAGCCCCGGGGGGCGGGGGAACACTGAAGCTTTCTTT. Amino acids: CASSPGGRGNTEAFF.

V is TRBV12-3 or TRBV12-4 and J is TRBJ2-7; 9 nucleotides line up with TRBD1. The CDR3 is 15 amino acids. The ends lost 1 base at V and 3 bases at J; junction bases unmatched: 4. The CDR3 protein is CASSLGTGVFYEQYF. CDR3 coding DNA: TGTGCCAGCAGTTTAGGGACAGGGGTTTTCTACGAGCAGTACTTC.

In its sample, this clonotype was seen a few times. The chain has TRBV19 and TRBJ2-7, with D possibly matching TRBD1 (5 bases). Trimming removed 5 bases at V and 1 base at J, with 9 bases between. From germline, CDR1 is LNHDA and CDR2 SQIVND (reference sequence). This CDR3 contains 13 residues. In nucleotides, the CDR3 is TGTGCCAGTAGTTTCAGGGTATCCTACGAGCAGTACTTC. It codes for CASSFRVSYEQYF.

J is TRBJ2-7 and V is TRBV5-1, with D perhaps given as TRBD1 or TRBD2 (5 bases each). Between the trimmed V and J ends, which lost 5 bases and 0 bases, there was a span of 12 bases. The germline V gene has CDR1 SGHRS and CDR2 YFSETQ. CDR3 length: 14 amino acids. CDR3 nucleotide sequence: TGCGCCAGCAGGGGGGATGTGAGCTCCTACGAGCAGTACTTC. This encodes CASRGDVSSYEQYF.

The chain carries TRBV6-5 and TRBJ2-7, with a weak D call TRBD2 (6 bases). This CDR3 comprises 16 residues. Germline V gives CDR1 MNHEY, CDR2 SVGAGI. V lost 4 bases to trimming and J lost 3 bases, with 19 bases between them. The CDR3 DNA reads TGTGCCAGCAGTTCCCTCCGGGACTTTCCTCTCTACGAGCAGTACTTC. It encodes CASSSLRDFPLYEQYF.

This clonotype was recorded a few times. The rearrangement uses TRBV7-2 and TRBJ2-2, with D unresolved. Germline CDR1 SGHTA, CDR2 FQGNSA. V was pared by 0 bases and J by 10 bases, with 6 bases between. The CDR3 contains 12 residues. The CDR3 sequence: CASSLARAELFF. CDR3 bases: TGTGCCAGCAGCTTAGCCCGGGCGGAGCTGTTTTTT.

This clonotype was counted only a few times. The chain is built from TRBV13 and TRBJ1-6; 8 nucleotides agree with TRBD1. The CDR3 sequence is 14 residues long. Germline V gene data show CDR1 as PRHDT and CDR2 as FYEKMQ (reference sequence). V shed 6 bases and J 7 bases; nucleotides not matched to a gene: 5. In DNA, the CDR3 is TGTGCCAGCAGAACGACAGGGGAGAATTCACCCCTCCACTTT. It specifies CASRTTGENSPLHF.

This clonotype came up many times. V gene TRBV7-2 combines with J gene TRBJ2-7; no clear D. V lost 4 bases to trimming and J lost 4 bases, with 8 bases between them. The CDR3 contains 12 residues. Germline values: CDR1 SGHTA, CDR2 FQGNSA. CDR3 bases: TGTGCCAGCAGCTGGAGAACGTACGAGCAGTACTTC. Protein sequence: CASSWRTYEQYF.

The sample holds a few counts of this clonotype. V gene TRBV6-2 or TRBV6-3 combines with J gene TRBJ2-7, with TRBD2 matching over 14 bases. Germline V lookup: CDR1 MNHEY, CDR2 SVGEGT. V lost 6 bases and J lost 2; bases outside the gene matches: 6. The CDR3 has 16 residues. CDR3 coding DNA: TGTGCCAGCAGCCAACCGACTAGCGGGGGGGCCTACGAGCAGTACTTC. Translated: CASSQPTSGGAYEQYF.

V is TRBV12-3 or TRBV12-4 and J is TRBJ2-7; D might be TRBD1 (6 bases). Trimming took off 5 bases at V and 2 bases at J, with 13 bases between the two ends. The CDR3 is made up of 14 amino acids. In DNA, the CDR3 is TGTGCCAGCAGTGCACGCCGGGACACCTACGAGCAGTACTTC. It specifies CASSARRDTYEQYF.